One T cell receptor beta chain is described in this entry. What this receptor recognizes is not known. No much larger clonotype is one base removed from it; base qualities were not supplied. TCRdb records Illumina NovaSeq 6000 as the sequencer. TCR cDNA was made using 5'RACE template switching, a step that added a universal primer site and unique molecular identifiers. Priming of cDNA synthesis was performed from both the TCR alpha and TCR beta constant segments. Libraries were amplified in two PCR steps, with sample barcodes and sequencing adapters added in the second step. Libraries were sequenced on Illumina HiSeq 2500 (2x100 bp) or NovaSeq (2x150 bp). On the study's bioinformatics: MIGEC handled demultiplexing of reads and collapsing into UMI consensus sequences, while MiXCR performed V(D)J alignment. Vaccine-responding clonotypes were identified with edgeR using replicate PBMC samples, with FDR below 0.01 and a log2 fold change above 5 up to day 15 being required. Each bulk clonotype was labeled CD4 or CD8 based on which sequenced repertoire, CD4 or CD8, contained the clonotype at higher abundance. TCRdb ran its own pipeline on the public reads, namely fastp trimming at Q25 and MiXCR clone calling, and kept in-frame beta chains. Identical CDR3 proteins give one entry, which carries the most common genes and DNA. TCRdb's processing, not the authors', yielded these V and J calls. This sample comprises 300,000 to 350,000 distinct CDR3 sequences, around 4.1% of them detected only once. Jointly, the top ten make up 20% to 25% of the sample.

The record originates from a study of T cells after yellow fever vaccination (dated by TCRdb to 2018 to 2020). As for the study more broadly: Libraries from fractions with low cell numbers were prepared with the SMART-Seq v4 Ultra Low Input RNA kit. Bulk TCR alpha and beta repertoires were sequenced longitudinally to track T-cell clones before and after primary and booster YFV17D yellow fever vaccination. Two healthy male donors, one aged 18 to 30 and one aged 30 to 40 years, were included in the cohort. Blood was collected at multiple timepoints before and after primary and secondary immunization, and bulk PBMC replicates and cell subsets were isolated.

This sample's treatment or condition label indicates: live attenuated yellow fever vaccine strain. At every blood-draw timepoint, two biological replicates of bulk PBMCs were collected. A standard Ficoll-Paque protocol was used to isolate PBMCs from peripheral blood. TriZol was used to extract RNA from bulk PBMCs, from CD4 and CD8 fractions, and from dextramer-positive and dextramer-negative fractions. Via the germline V gene (reference sequence), CDR1 is SGHNT and CDR2 YYREEE. Trimming leaves V shorter by 3 bases and J shorter by 3 bases, with the junction holding 13 bases beyond the gene matches. The CDR3 sequence holds 17 residues, the cysteine and phenylalanine included. Left in the record is the CDR3 DNA by itself, 51 bases read in frame from the first base. The investigation overall reported the following: The study included only two donors, which limits how far the findings can be generalized. Compared with the primary T-cell response, the secondary T-cell response was weaker but faster, peaking on day 5 rather than day 15. A small share of clonotypes occurred in both CD4 and CD8 compartments, likely arising from convergent recombination. Most clones expanded after primary vaccination (around 96% of CD4 and 88% of CD8) were re-detected after the booster, suggesting that broad memory maintenance occurred. FACS-sorted repertoires could contain abundant contaminating clonotypes from the bulk population, so computational filtering was required.

In this chain, TRBV5-4 is recombined with TRBJ2-7, with 9 junctional bases fitting TRBD2. Sequences were derived from PBMCs, sampled 5 days after the yellow fever booster vaccination. This TCR came from a man aged 18 to 29 who received the YFV17D yellow fever vaccine. In nucleotide form, the sequence is TGTGCCAGCAGCTCGGGGCGGGGGACTAGCTTAGACTACGAGCAGTACTTC. The resulting protein is CASSSGRGTSLDYEQYF.